This T cell receptor beta chain was recorded in a study of cytomegalovirus exposure and HLA in healthy donors. Study-wide findings and caveats: In a later analysis, TCR beta V- and J-gene trimming showed a link to a missense DCLRE1C variant.

It was with 60 Vbeta and 13 Jbeta primers that the PCR ran. The repertoire was sequenced with immunoSEQ multiplex PCR; TCRdb's copy has only in-frame clones and lacks some. The sample shows about 250,000 clones, under 80% of them seen only once. Notes on this clone: Its antigen is currently unknown.

The receptor comes from a female donor in good health and CMV-seronegative. What was sequenced was PBMCs.

CDR3 region: CASSLAITSPGTAAFF. The CDR3 nucleotides read TGCGCCAGCAGCTTGGCCATAACATCGCCCGGGACAGCAGCTTTCTTT. The chain has TRBV5-1 and TRBJ1-1, with 7 bases matching TRBD1. The CDR3 is 16 residues long. Per germline, CDR1 SGHRS and CDR2 YFSETQ. V was clipped by 0 bases and J by 10 bases; unmatched bases: 15. The full variable domain, in which reference TRBV5-1 and TRBJ1-1 provide the parts outside the CDR3, is KAGVTQTPRYLIKTRGQQVTLSCSPISGHRSVSWYQQTPGQGLQFLFEYFSETQRNKGNFPGRFSGRQFSNSRSEMNVSTLELGDSALYLCASSLAITSPGTAAFFGQGTRLTVV.